One sample yielded the 25 T cell receptor beta chains listed below, sequenced in a study of Ad26.COV2.S vaccination and SARS-CoV-2 variants. Regarding treatment: over 15 received Ad26.COV2.S at low or high dose, single or two shots; several received placebo; per-sample allocation not given. Sampling took place 63 days after the first vaccine or placebo injection. Clones were read by immunoSEQ multiplex PCR, and TCRdb kept only the in-frame ones, dropping some. The sample includes 300,000 to 400,000 clones, 75% to 90% seen only once; the top ten take around a tenth. Specimen: peripheral blood, collected in a trial of Ad26.COV2.S vaccine versus placebo. The receptors come from a person between 18 and 60 years old who received the Ad26.COV2.S COVID-19 vaccine or a placebo.

This rearrangement joins TRBV27 to TRBJ1-1, with 7 bases lining up with TRBD1. V shed 6 bases and J 2 bases; nucleotides not matched to a gene: 6. Germline-derived CDR1 and CDR2 are MNHEY and SMNVEV (reference sequence). The CDR3 contains 14 residues. CDR3 sequence reads: CASSWDSFNTEAFF. For the CDR3, the DNA is TGTGCCAGCAGCTGGGACAGTTTTAACACTGAAGCTTTCTTT.

This clone was recorded only once. The chain has TRBV10-3 and TRBJ1-6; D unresolved. Germline CDR1 is ENHRY and CDR2 is SYGVKD. The CDR3 extends over 14 amino acids. The germline V and J ends were trimmed by 10 bases and 0 bases, with 10 bases remaining between them. Here the CDR3 reads CATRGDSYNSPLHF. CDR3 nucleotides: TGTGCCACCCGGGGAGACTCCTATAATTCACCCCTCCACTTT.

This chain uses TRBV28 with TRBJ2-4, with D possibly being TRBD2 (5 bases). The germline V gene has CDR1 MDHEN and CDR2 SYDVKM. The CDR3 has 12 amino acids. The CDR3: CAAADYMGIQYF. The CDR3 bases are TGTGCAGCAGCGGATTATATGGGGATTCAGTACTTC. Drawing the rest from reference TRBV28 and TRBJ2-4, the complete variable domain is DVKVTQSSRYLVKRTGEKVFLECVQDMDHENMFWYRQDPGLGLRLIYFSYDVKMKEKGDIPEGYSVSREKKERFSLILESASTNQTSMYLCAAADYMGIQYFGAGTRLSVL.

This clone was counted only a few times. J is TRBJ1-2 and V is TRBV19, with D hard to call. Trimming took 8 bases from V and 5 from J, leaving 12 bases between them. The CDR3 extends over 12 amino acids. CDR1 is LNHDA and CDR2 is SQIVND in the germline V gene (reference sequence). Here the CDR3 reads CASALWGYGYTF. In DNA, the CDR3 is TGTGCCAGTGCCCTCTGGGGATATGGCTACACCTTC.

The CDR3 nucleotides read TGTGCCAGCAGTCAAGCGAGCTCTGGGGCCAACGTCCTGACTTTC. It is translated as CASSQASSGANVLTF. This chain links TRBV28 with TRBJ2-6, with D uncertain. Trimming shortened V by 5 bases and J by 0 bases, and 8 bases separated the two germline ends. The CDR3 extends over 15 amino acids. Germline V lookup: CDR1 MDHEN, CDR2 SYDVKM.

J is TRBJ2-7 and V is TRBV28; maybe TRBD1 (7 bases). V lost 5 bases and J lost 12, with 14 bases in between. This CDR3 spans 11 amino acids. Germline lookup yields CDR1 MDHEN and CDR2 SYDVKM. CDR3: CASSETRDRYF. The CDR3 DNA reads TGTGCCAGCAGTGAAACGCGGGACAGGTACTTC.

The rearrangement uses TRBV27 and TRBJ2-7; maybe TRBD1 (6 bases). This CDR3 has 14 amino acids. Germline CDR1 and CDR2: MNHEY and SMNVEV (reference sequence). V dropped 0 bases and J dropped 7 bases, with 13 bases sitting between them. CDR3 sequence reads: CASSLSAGELEQYF. CDR3 bases: TGTGCCAGCAGTTTATCGGCAGGGGAATTAGAGCAGTACTTC.

The chain links TRBV7-9 to TRBJ2-1, with 15 bases aligning to TRBD2. This CDR3 has 19 amino acids. V lost 5 bases and J lost 0; bases outside the gene matches: 8. CDR1 is SEHNR and CDR2 is FQNEAQ in the germline V gene (reference sequence). CDR3 in DNA: TGTGCCAGCAGCCTGACCGGGACTAGCGGGGGGAGCTCCTACAATGAGCAGTTCTTC. Translating gives CASSLTGTSGGSSYNEQFF.

V is TRBV5-1 and J is TRBJ1-6, with D possibly being TRBD1 (5 bases). The CDR3 is 15 amino acids. Trimming cost V 3 bases and J 8 bases, with 15 bases left between them. Germline CDR1 is SGHRS and CDR2 is YFSETQ. CDR3 residues: CASSSAGGSHSPLHF. The CDR3 nucleotides read TGCGCCAGCAGCTCCGCCGGGGGGTCCCATTCACCCCTCCACTTT.

A few counts support this clone. J is TRBJ2-7 and V is TRBV28; D possibly corresponds to TRBD2 (6 bases). Germline assignment: CDR1 MDHEN and CDR2 SYDVKM. The V and J ends lost 8 bases and 2 bases respectively, with 16 bases between them. The CDR3 covers 14 residues. CDR3 sequence: CASSALSGAYEQYF. CDR3 bases: TGTGCCAGCTCCGCCCTTAGCGGAGCCTACGAGCAGTACTTC.

The V call is TRBV24-1, the J call TRBJ2-5; D might be TRBD2 (6 bases). The CDR3 is made up of 15 amino acids. Germline CDR1 reads KGHDR; CDR2 reads SFDVKD. The V gene lost 2 bases and the J gene lost 9 bases, with 18 bases spanning the gap. The CDR3 coding sequence is TGTGCCACCAGTGATTCGACTAGGGCCCCAGGACCCCAGTACTTC. This encodes CATSDSTRAPGPQYF.

V gene TRBV6-5 combines with J gene TRBJ2-7; D tentatively fits TRBD1 or TRBD2 (5 bases each). V was clipped by 8 bases and J by 2 bases, with 10 bases between them. Germline V gene data show CDR1 as MNHEY and CDR2 as SVGAGI. This CDR3 is 12 amino acids long. CDR3 coding DNA: TGTGCCAGCCGGGACGGGCCCTACGAGCAGTACTTC. It encodes CASRDGPYEQYF.

The chain employs TRBV7-2 and TRBJ2-7, with 10 positions matching TRBD2. With 5 bases clipped from V and 2 bases from J, the junction kept 3 bases outside the gene matches. The CDR3 totals 14 residues. The germline V gene has CDR1 SGHTA and CDR2 FQGNSA. The DNA of the CDR3 is TGTGCCAGCAGCCCCGGGACTAGCGCCTACGAGCAGTACTTC. Translated: CASSPGTSAYEQYF. The full variable domain, rest sourced from reference TRBV7-2 and TRBJ2-7, is GAGVSQSPSNKVTEKGKDVELRCDPISGHTALYWYRQSLGQGLEFLIYFQGNSAPDKSGLPSDRFSAERTGGSVSTLTIQRTQQEDSAVYLCASSPGTSAYEQYFGPGTRLTVT.

CDR3 in DNA: TGTGCCAGCAGTTTGGGGGGGCGGTCTAATGAAAAACTGTTTTTT. This codes for CASSLGGRSNEKLFF. The genes are TRBV28 and TRBJ1-4; possibly TRBD1 for D (6 bases). Germline loops: CDR1 MDHEN, CDR2 SYDVKM. This CDR3 region has 15 residues. V lost 3 bases and J lost 3, with 11 bases in between.

This chain links TRBV6-5 with TRBJ2-7; TRBD1 aligns across 9 bases. This CDR3 region has 16 residues. Germline V gene data show CDR1 as MNHEY and CDR2 as SVGAGI. V was clipped by 4 bases and J by 3 bases; unmatched bases: 10. The CDR3 is CASSFAPGQGDYEQYF. The CDR3 DNA reads TGTGCCAGCAGTTTTGCCCCGGGACAGGGAGACTACGAGCAGTACTTC.

The chain recombines TRBV6-1 with TRBJ1-5; D not resolved. Germline CDR1 MNHNS, CDR2 SASEGT. The CDR3 is 14 amino acids. Trimming removed 0 bases from V and 0 bases from J, with 3 bases in between. The CDR3, as DNA: TGTGCCAGCAGTGAAGCCGGTAGCAATCAGCCCCAGCATTTT. This sequence encodes CASSEAGSNQPQHF.

This sequence joins TRBV6-2 or TRBV6-3 and TRBJ2-7; TRBD2 matches 9 bases. Germline-derived CDR1 and CDR2 are MNHEY and SVGEGT. CDR3 length equals 17 residues. V trimming: 6 bases; J trimming: 7 bases; junction bases outside the gene matches: 19. CDR3 sequence (DNA): TGTGCCAGCAGCCCAATTCCGGGACTAGCTACGGGTGGGGAGCAGTACTTC. Residues: CASSPIPGLATGGEQYF.

The chain is built from TRBV28 and TRBJ2-7, with 7 bases lining up with TRBD2. The germline V gene has CDR1 MDHEN and CDR2 SYDVKM. V was pared by 6 bases and J by 2 bases, with 7 bases of the junction left unmatched. The CDR3 runs to 14 residues. The CDR3 sequence is CASSPGGSTYEQYF. In DNA form, the CDR3 reads TGTGCCAGCAGCCCGGGAGGATCGACCTACGAGCAGTACTTC. Using reference TRBV28 and TRBJ2-7 for the parts outside the CDR3, the full variable domain is DVKVTQSSRYLVKRTGEKVFLECVQDMDHENMFWYRQDPGLGLRLIYFSYDVKMKEKGDIPEGYSVSREKKERFSLILESASTNQTSMYLCASSPGGSTYEQYFGPGTRLTVT.

The CDR3 loop is CASSQENEDSYEQYF. The CDR3 DNA follows: TGCGCCAGCAGCCAAGAGAATGAAGATTCCTACGAGCAGTACTTC. This sequence joins TRBV4-3 and TRBJ2-7; no clear D. V was trimmed by 0 bases and J by 1 base, leaving 10 bases between them. The CDR3 runs to 15 residues. CDR1 LGHNA and CDR2 YSLEER come from the germline V gene.

This clone was seen only a few times. The V gene is TRBV5-6, the J gene TRBJ2-3; the match to TRBD2 covers 9 bases. The V segment lost 4 bases and the J segment 4 bases; nucleotides outside the gene matches: 10. CDR1 and CDR2 from the germline V gene are SGHDT and YYEEEE. CDR3 length: 16 residues. The CDR3 region is CASSLTFLAGSDTQYF. In DNA form, the CDR3 reads TGTGCCAGCAGCCTCACATTCCTAGCGGGGTCAGATACGCAGTATTTT.

This chain uses TRBV18 with TRBJ1-2; D is perhaps TRBD1 (5 bases). Germline V lookup: CDR1 KGHSH, CDR2 LQKENI. The V end was cut by 2 bases, the J end by 0 bases, with 10 bases between. The CDR3 is made up of 15 amino acids. The CDR3 spells CASSPGAATNYGYTF. CDR3 in DNA: TGTGCCAGCTCACCAGGGGCAGCTACTAACTATGGCTACACCTTC.

The chain employs TRBV5-5 and TRBJ2-7; D is unresolved. CDR3 length: 19 residues. Germline-derived CDR1 and CDR2 are SGHKS and YYEKEE (reference sequence). Trimming pared 0 bases from V and 1 base from J, leaving 23 bases between. Here the CDR3 DNA reads TGTGCCAGCAGCTTGGCCGGCGCCCCTCTGGGTCTCGGGTCCTACGAGCAGTACTTC. It codes for CASSLAGAPLGLGSYEQYF.

The J gene is TRBJ1-1, the V gene TRBV18; 7 nucleotides match TRBD1. The CDR3 runs to 13 residues. J gave up 3 bases and V 5 bases, and 3 bases lay outside the gene matches. Germline CDR1 reads KGHSH; CDR2 reads LQKENI. The CDR3: CASSFGTDTEAFF. The CDR3 bases are TGTGCCAGCTCATTTGGGACAGACACTGAAGCTTTCTTT.

In DNA, the CDR3 is TGTGCCAGCAGTTACTCGTCAGGGCATGGAAACACCATATATTTT. This encodes CASSYSSGHGNTIYF. The chain combines TRBV6-6 with TRBJ1-3, with a tentative D call TRBD1 (5 bases). Per the germline V gene, CDR1 is MNHNY and CDR2 is SVGAGI (reference sequence). This CDR3 spans 15 amino acids. Trimming took off 0 bases at V and 3 bases at J, with 9 bases between the two ends.

This clone was observed a single time. This chain links TRBV5-6 with TRBJ1-2; no clear D gene. The CDR3 is 12 amino acids. The V gene lost 2 bases and the J gene lost 8 bases, with 10 bases spanning the gap. Germline V CDR1 and CDR2: SGHDT, YYEEEE. This CDR3 reads CASSFAREGYTF. The CDR3 nucleotides are TGTGCCAGCAGCTTTGCCCGAGAGGGCTACACCTTC.